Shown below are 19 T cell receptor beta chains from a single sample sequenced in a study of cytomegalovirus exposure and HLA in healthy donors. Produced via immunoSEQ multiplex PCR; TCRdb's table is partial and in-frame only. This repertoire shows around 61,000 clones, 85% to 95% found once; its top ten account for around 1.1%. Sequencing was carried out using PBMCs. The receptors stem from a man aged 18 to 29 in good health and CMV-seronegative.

CDR3 region: CASTDSGLAGGGETQYF. The DNA for the CDR3 is TGTGCCAGCACCGACTCTGGACTAGCGGGAGGCGGGGAGACCCAGTACTTC. The V and J genes are TRBV5-6 and TRBJ2-5; 14 bases line up with TRBD2. Looked up from germline, CDR1 is SGHDT and CDR2 is YYEEEE. V shed 6 bases, J shed 5 bases, and the junction held 12 bases outside the gene matches. This CDR3 has 17 residues.

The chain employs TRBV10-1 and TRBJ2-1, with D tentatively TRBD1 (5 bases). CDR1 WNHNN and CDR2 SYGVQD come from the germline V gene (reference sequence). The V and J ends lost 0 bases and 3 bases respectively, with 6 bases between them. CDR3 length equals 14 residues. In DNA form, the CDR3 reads TGCGCCAGCAGTGAGTCGACAGTCTACAATGAGCAGTTCTTC. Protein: CASSESTVYNEQFF.

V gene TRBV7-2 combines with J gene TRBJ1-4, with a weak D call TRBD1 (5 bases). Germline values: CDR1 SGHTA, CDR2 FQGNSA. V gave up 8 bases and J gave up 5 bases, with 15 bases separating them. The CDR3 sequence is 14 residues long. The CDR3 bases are TGTGCCAGCCACGGGCCAGGGCTGAATGAAAAACTGTTTTTT. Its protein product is CASHGPGLNEKLFF.

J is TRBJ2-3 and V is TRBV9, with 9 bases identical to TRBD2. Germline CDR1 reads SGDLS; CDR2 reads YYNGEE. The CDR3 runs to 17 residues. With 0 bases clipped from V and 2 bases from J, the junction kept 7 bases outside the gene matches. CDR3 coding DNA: TGTGCCAGCAGCGTAGAAAAGGCGGGAGGGCCCACAGATACGCAGTATTTT. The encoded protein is CASSVEKAGGPTDTQYF.

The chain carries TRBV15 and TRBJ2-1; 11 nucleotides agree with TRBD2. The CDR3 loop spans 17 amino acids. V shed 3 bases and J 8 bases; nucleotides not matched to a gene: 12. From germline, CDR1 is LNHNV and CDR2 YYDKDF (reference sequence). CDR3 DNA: TGTGCCACCAGCAGTCGAGCCTCGGGACTAGCGGTAGATGAGCAGTTCTTC. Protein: CATSSRASGLAVDEQFF.

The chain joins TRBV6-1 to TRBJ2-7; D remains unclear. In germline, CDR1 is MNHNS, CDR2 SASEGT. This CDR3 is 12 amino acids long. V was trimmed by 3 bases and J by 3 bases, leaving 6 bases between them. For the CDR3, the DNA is TGTGCCAGCAGTGATCGAGTCTACGAGCAGTACTTC. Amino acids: CASSDRVYEQYF.

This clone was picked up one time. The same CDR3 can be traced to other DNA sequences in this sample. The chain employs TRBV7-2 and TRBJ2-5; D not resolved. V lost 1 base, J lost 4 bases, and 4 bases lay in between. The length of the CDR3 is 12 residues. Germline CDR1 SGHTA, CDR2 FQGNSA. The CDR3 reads CASSLGLETQYF. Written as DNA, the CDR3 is TGTGCCAGCAGCTTAGGGCTAGAGACCCAGTACTTC.

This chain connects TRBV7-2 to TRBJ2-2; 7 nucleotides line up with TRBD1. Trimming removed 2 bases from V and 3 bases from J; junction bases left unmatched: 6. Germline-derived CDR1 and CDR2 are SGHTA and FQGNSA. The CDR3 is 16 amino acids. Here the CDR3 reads CASSLPRDSYTGELFF. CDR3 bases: TGTGCCAGCAGCTTACCACGGGACAGCTACACCGGGGAGCTGTTTTTT.

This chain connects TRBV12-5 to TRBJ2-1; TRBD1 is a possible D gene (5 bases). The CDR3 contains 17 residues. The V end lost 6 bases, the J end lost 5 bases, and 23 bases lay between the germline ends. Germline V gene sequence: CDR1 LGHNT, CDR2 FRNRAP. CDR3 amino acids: CASGDKWSPKKNNEQFF. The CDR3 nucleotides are TGTGCTAGTGGGGACAAATGGAGTCCTAAGAAGAACAATGAGCAGTTCTTC.

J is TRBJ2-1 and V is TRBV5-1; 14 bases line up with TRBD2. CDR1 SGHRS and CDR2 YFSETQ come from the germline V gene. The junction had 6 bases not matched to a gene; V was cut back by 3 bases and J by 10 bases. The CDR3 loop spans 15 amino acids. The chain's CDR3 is CASSSPGLAGDEQFF. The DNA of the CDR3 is TGCGCCAGCAGCTCTCCGGGACTAGCGGGAGACGAGCAGTTCTTC. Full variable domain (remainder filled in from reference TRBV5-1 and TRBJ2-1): KAGVTQTPRYLIKTRGQQVTLSCSPISGHRSVSWYQQTPGQGLQFLFEYFSETQRNKGNFPGRFSGRQFSNSRSEMNVSTLELGDSALYLCASSSPGLAGDEQFFGPGTRLTVL.

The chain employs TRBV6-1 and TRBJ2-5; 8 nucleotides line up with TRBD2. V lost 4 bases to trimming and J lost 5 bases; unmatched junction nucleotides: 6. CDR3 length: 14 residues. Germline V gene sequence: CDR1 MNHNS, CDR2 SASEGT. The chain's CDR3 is CASSAGGGAETQYF. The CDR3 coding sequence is TGTGCCAGCAGTGCCGGGGGGGGAGCCGAGACCCAGTACTTC.

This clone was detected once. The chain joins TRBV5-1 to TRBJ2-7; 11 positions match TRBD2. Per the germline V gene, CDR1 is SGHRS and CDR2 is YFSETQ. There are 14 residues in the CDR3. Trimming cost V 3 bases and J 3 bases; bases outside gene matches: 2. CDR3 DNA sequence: TGCGCCAGCAGCTCCGGGACTAGCGGCTACGAGCAGTACTTC. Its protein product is CASSSGTSGYEQYF.

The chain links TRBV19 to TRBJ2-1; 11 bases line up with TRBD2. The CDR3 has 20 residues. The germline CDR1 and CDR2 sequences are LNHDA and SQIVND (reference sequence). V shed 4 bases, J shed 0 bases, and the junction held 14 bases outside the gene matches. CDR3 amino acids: CASSTPGLAGGSSSYNEQFF. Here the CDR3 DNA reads TGTGCCAGTAGTACCCCGGGGCTAGCGGGGGGTAGTAGCTCCTACAATGAGCAGTTCTTC.

The CDR3 loop is CASSLTGENTEAFF. DNA of the CDR3: TGTGCCAGCAGCTTAACCGGGGAAAACACTGAAGCTTTCTTT. The J gene is TRBJ1-1, the V gene TRBV7-9; the D is unclear. The CDR3 totals 14 residues. CDR1 is SEHNR, CDR2 FQNEAQ, per germline (reference sequence). V shed 2 bases and J shed 2 bases, with 9 bases lying between them.

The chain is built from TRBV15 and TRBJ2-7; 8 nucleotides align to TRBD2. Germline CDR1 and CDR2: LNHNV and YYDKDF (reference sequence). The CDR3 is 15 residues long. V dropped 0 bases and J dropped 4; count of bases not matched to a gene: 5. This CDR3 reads CATSRDITGGYEQYF. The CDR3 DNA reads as TGTGCCACCAGCAGAGATATTACGGGAGGGTACGAGCAGTACTTC.

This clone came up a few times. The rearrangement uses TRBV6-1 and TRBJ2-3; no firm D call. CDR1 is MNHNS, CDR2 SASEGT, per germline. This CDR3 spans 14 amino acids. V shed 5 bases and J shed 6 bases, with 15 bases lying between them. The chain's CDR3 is CASSYPPLQDTQYF. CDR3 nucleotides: TGTGCCAGCAGTTATCCCCCCTTGCAGGATACGCAGTATTTT.

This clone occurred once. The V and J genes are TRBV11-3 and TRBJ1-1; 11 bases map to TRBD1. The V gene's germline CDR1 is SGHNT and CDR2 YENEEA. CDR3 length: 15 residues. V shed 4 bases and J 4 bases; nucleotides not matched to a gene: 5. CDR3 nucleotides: TGTGCCAGCAGCTCAGGACAGGGGGCGGGCACTGAAGCTTTCTTT. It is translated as CASSSGQGAGTEAFF.

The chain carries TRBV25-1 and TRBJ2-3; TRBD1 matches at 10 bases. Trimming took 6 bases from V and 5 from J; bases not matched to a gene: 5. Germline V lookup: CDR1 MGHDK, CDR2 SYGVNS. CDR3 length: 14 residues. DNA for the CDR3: TGTGCCAGCAGGGCCGGGACAGGGGAAGATACGCAGTATTTT. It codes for CASRAGTGEDTQYF.

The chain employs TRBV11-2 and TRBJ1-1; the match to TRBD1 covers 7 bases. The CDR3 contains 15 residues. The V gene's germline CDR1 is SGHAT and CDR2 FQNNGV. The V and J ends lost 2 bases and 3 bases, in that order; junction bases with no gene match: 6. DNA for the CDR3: TGTGCCAGCAGCTTACGGGACAGAGGGGACACTGAAGCTTTCTTT. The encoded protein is CASSLRDRGDTEAFF.